This entry describes one T cell receptor (beta chain). This specimen belongs to a study of blood T cells in healthy people across ages. A sample-barcoded 5' primer and a J-beta primer mix were used in a second PCR of roughly 7 to 11 cycles. From the 5' RACE reads, TCRdb called clonotypes with MiXCR, one entry per CDR3 protein. The sample carries fewer than 1,200,000 distinct CDR3 sequences, approximately 25% recorded once. The CDR3 has 16 amino acids. The trim removed 0 bases at V and 3 bases at J, leaving 6 bases unmatched. Germline lookup yields CDR1 DFQATT and CDR2 SNEGSKA (reference sequence). These same data were also listed under a study on T cells of mothers and their children. As that report states: Sequencing revealed no T cell clones that were persistent and microchimeric.

The receptor comes from a girl aged 2 to 9 in good health. The chain couples TRBV20-1 to TRBJ2-1; 9 bases line up with TRBD2. Sequencing was performed on blood. The CDR3 DNA follows: TGCAGTGCTAGAGACAGAGCGGGAGGTTTCTACAATGAGCAGTTCTTC. Protein sequence: CSARDRAGGFYNEQFF.